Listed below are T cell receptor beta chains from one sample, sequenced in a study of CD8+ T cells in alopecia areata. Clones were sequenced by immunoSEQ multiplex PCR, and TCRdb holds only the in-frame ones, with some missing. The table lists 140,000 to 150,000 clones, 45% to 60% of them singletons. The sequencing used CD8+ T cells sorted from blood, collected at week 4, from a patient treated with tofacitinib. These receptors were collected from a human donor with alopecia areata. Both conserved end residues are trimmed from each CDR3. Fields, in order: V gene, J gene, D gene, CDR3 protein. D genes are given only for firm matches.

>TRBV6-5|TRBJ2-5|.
ASTDGKETQY
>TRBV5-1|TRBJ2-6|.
ASSQRARADGANVLT
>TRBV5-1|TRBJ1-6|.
ASSAGTENSPLH
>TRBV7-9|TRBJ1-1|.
ASSLGWLPEAF
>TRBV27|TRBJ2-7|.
ASSPRMGTYEQY
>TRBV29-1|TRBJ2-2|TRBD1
SVSPPGQRNTGELF
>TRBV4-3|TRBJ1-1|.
ASSQRRRNTEAF
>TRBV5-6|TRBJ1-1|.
ASSLGLTEAF
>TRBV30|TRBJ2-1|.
AWSASTYNEQF
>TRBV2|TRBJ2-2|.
ANRQTNTGELF
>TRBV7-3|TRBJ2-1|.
ASSFLVGSSYNEQF
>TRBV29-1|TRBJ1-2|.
SVEEGREDGYT
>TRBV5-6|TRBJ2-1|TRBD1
ASSGDRGLYNEQF
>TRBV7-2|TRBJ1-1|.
ASSPKEPENTEAF
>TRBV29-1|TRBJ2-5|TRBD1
SATGTDQETQY
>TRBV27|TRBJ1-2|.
ASSLLGSNYGYT
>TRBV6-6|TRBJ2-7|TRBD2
ASSYRLAGAYEQY
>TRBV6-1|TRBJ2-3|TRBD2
ASRFTGGGADTQY
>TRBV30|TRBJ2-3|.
ALEKVRDTQY
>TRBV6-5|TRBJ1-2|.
ASSYGEGAYGYT
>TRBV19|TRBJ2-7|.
ASSPDGYYEQY
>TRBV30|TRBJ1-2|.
AQAGPNYGYT
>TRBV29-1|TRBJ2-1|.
SVAEEYNEQF
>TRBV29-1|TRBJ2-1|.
SVDASGPYNEQF
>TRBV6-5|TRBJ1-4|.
ASSSTGGRSEKLF
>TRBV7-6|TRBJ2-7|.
ASSGRDWGEQY
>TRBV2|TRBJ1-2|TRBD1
ASSGGQGVNYGYT